This passage covers 27 T cell receptor beta chains from one sample sequenced in a study of PD-1 blockade in classical Hodgkin lymphoma. Every patient had relapsed following autologous stem cell transplantation, and cohorts differed in brentuximab vedotin exposure. Generated by immunoSEQ multiplex PCR, the TCRdb table keeps only in-frame clones and is missing some. The data show tens of thousands of clones, about 71% seen once. The sample consisted of peripheral blood mononuclear cells (PBMCs), taken at baseline. The origin of the receptors is a human donor with classical Hodgkin lymphoma.

The CDR3 loop reads CASPRRYEQYF. The CDR3 DNA reads as TGTGCCTCTCCTCGAAGGTACGAGCAGTACTTC. This chain joins TRBV21-1 and TRBJ2-7. TRBV21-1 is a pseudogene locus. The CDR3 consists of 11 residues.

V gene TRBV2 combines with J gene TRBJ1-6; 9 positions match TRBD1. The length of the CDR3 is 15 residues. CDR1 is SNHLY and CDR2 is FYNNEI in the germline V gene. The V and J ends lost 6 bases and 10 bases, in that order; junction bases with no gene match: 10. CDR3: CASRYRDRAASPLHF. CDR3 DNA sequence: TGTGCCAGCAGATACCGGGACAGGGCGGCGTCACCCCTCCACTTT.

The sample holds a few counts of this clone. CDR3 sequence (DNA): TGTGCCAGCAGCGTAGAACGGGTTATCGGAGCCAGAGATACGCAGTATTTT. This sequence encodes CASSVERVIGARDTQYF. This chain links TRBV9 with TRBJ2-3; unclear D gene. The germline V gene encodes CDR1 SGDLS and CDR2 YYNGEE. This CDR3 spans 17 amino acids. The ends were cut back, 0 bases at V and 5 bases at J, with 19 bases in the middle.

The rearrangement links TRBV7-8 to TRBJ2-1; D is unresolved. The V gene's germline CDR1 is SGHVS and CDR2 FQNEAQ. Between the trimmed V and J ends, which lost 8 bases and 0 bases, there was a span of 14 bases. The CDR3 extends over 15 amino acids. The CDR3: CASRRAVSSYNEQFF. CDR3 in DNA: TGTGCCAGCCGAAGGGCGGTTAGCTCCTACAATGAGCAGTTCTTC.

This clone has a handful of counts. The chain recombines TRBV29-1 with TRBJ1-2; a weak D match, TRBD1 (5 bases). This CDR3 has 15 amino acids. Trimming took 0 bases from V and 2 from J, leaving 13 bases between them. Germline CDR1 reads SQVTM; CDR2 reads ANQGSEA. The CDR3 protein is CSVEDDRGNNYGYTF. CDR3 nucleotide sequence: TGCAGCGTTGAAGATGATCGGGGGAACAACTATGGCTACACCTTC.

The J gene is TRBJ2-3, the V gene TRBV29-1, with 8 bases aligning to TRBD1. The germline CDR1 and CDR2 sequences are SQVTM and ANQGSEA. Germline trimming cut 6 bases from V and 2 bases from J; bases unmatched to any gene: 10. The CDR3 has 15 amino acids. The CDR3 bases are TGCAGCGTGGTAATGACAGGGGACCCCACAGATACGCAGTATTTT. It specifies CSVVMTGDPTDTQYF.

This chain uses TRBV27 with TRBJ2-4; D is unresolved. From germline, CDR1 is MNHEY and CDR2 SMNVEV (reference sequence). This CDR3 is built from 14 residues. Trimming took off 4 bases at V and 0 bases at J, with 7 bases between the two ends. In nucleotides, the CDR3 is TGTGCCAGCAGTTCTGGAATAGCCAAAAACATTCAGTACTTC. Its translation is CASSSGIAKNIQYF.

This clone showed up just once. The rearrangement joins TRBV6-6 to TRBJ1-2; D is unclear. The germline V gene encodes CDR1 MNHNY and CDR2 SVGAGI (reference sequence). V gave up 8 bases and J gave up 4 bases, with 14 bases separating them. The CDR3 covers 13 residues. CDR3 amino acids: CASLSYSIYGYTF. The CDR3, as DNA: TGTGCCAGCTTGAGTTATTCGATCTATGGCTACACCTTC.

The J gene is TRBJ1-1, the V gene TRBV29-1; TRBD1 aligns across 7 bases. V was pared by 7 bases and J by 4 bases, with 6 bases of the junction left unmatched. Germline V gives CDR1 SQVTM, CDR2 ANQGSEA. The CDR3 contains 12 residues. CDR3 sequence reads: CSGETGRTEAFF. DNA of the CDR3: TGCAGCGGCGAGACAGGGCGCACTGAAGCTTTCTTT.

The V and J genes are TRBV12-5 and TRBJ2-1; D perhaps matches TRBD2 (5 bases). CDR1 and CDR2 (germline): LGHNT, FRNRAP. V gave up 0 bases and J gave up 0 bases, with 9 bases separating them. The CDR3 length is 16 residues. CDR3 loop: CASGLVHGSSYNEQFF. CDR3 DNA sequence: TGTGCTAGTGGTTTGGTACATGGGAGCTCCTACAATGAGCAGTTCTTC.

The rearrangement uses TRBV25-1 and TRBJ2-2, with no clear D. Deletions cut 2 bases from V and 2 bases from J, with 12 bases between. From germline, CDR1 is MGHDK and CDR2 SYGVNS. This CDR3 has 16 residues. The CDR3 spells CASSEQLSSNTGELFF. The CDR3 coding sequence is TGTGCCAGCAGTGAACAGCTGAGTTCTAACACCGGGGAGCTGTTTTTT.

This clone counts as medium-sized. The rearrangement joins TRBV7-9 to TRBJ1-1; D not certain. This CDR3 has 14 residues. V shed 2 bases and J shed 7 bases, with 14 bases lying between them. Germline V gives CDR1 SEHNR, CDR2 FQNEAQ (reference sequence). The CDR3 loop is CASSLSGGRLEAFF. DNA for the CDR3: TGTGCCAGCAGCTTAAGTGGAGGCAGGCTTGAAGCTTTCTTT.

The CDR3 loop reads CASSADRVWGTDTQYF. Written as DNA, the CDR3 is TGTGCCAGCAGCGCCGACAGGGTCTGGGGCACAGATACGCAGTATTTT. The V gene is TRBV9, the J gene TRBJ2-3; 7 bases fit TRBD1. V trimming: 3 bases; J trimming: 1 base; junction bases outside the gene matches: 8. The CDR3 loop spans 16 amino acids. Germline loops: CDR1 SGDLS, CDR2 YYNGEE.

The chain carries TRBV29-1 and TRBJ1-2; no clear D gene. From germline, CDR1 is SQVTM and CDR2 ANQGSEA. Between the trimmed V and J ends, which lost 4 bases and 5 bases, there was a span of 8 bases. The CDR3 is made up of 11 amino acids. CDR3 coding DNA: TGCAGCGTTGTCATCCGGTATGGCTACACCTTC. It yields the protein CSVVIRYGYTF.

The V gene is TRBV7-3, the J gene TRBJ2-2; D not resolved. Germline CDR1 SGHTA, CDR2 FQGTGA. The CDR3 runs 14 residues. V dropped 3 bases and J dropped 2 bases, with 7 bases sitting between them. The CDR3 bases are TGTGCCAGCAGCTTCAACAGAAACACCGGGGAGCTGTTTTTT. Translation gives CASSFNRNTGELFF.

There are a few counts of this clone. The chain links TRBV18 to TRBJ1-2, with TRBD1 identical over 7 bases. This CDR3 is built from 13 residues. In germline, CDR1 is KGHSH, CDR2 LQKENI. Losses at the gene ends were 6 bases for V and 8 bases for J; bases not matched to a gene: 9. CDR3 bases: TGTGCCAGCTCGGGGGACAGCTTAGAAGGCTACACCTTC. Encoded protein: CASSGDSLEGYTF. The entire variable domain, with the rest obtained from reference TRBV18 and TRBJ1-2, is as follows: NAGVMQNPRHLVRRRGQEARLRCSPMKGHSHVYWYRQLPEEGLKFMVYLQKENIIDESGMPKERFSAEFPKEGPSILRIQQVVRGDSAAYFCASSGDSLEGYTFGSGTRLTVV.

This clone was counted many times. CDR3 sequence (DNA): TGTGCCAGCAGTTACCCTCGGAGCGGGGGAACCTACGAGCAGTACTTC. Translating it yields CASSYPRSGGTYEQYF. The chain recombines TRBV6-5 with TRBJ2-7, with 8 bases identical to TRBD2. The V and J ends lost 2 bases and 2 bases, in that order; junction bases with no gene match: 8. Germline loops: CDR1 MNHEY, CDR2 SVGAGI. The CDR3 sequence is 16 residues long.

In its sample, this clone was seen a few times. The chain combines TRBV30 with TRBJ1-1; D is unclear. The CDR3 sequence is 11 residues long. Trimming pared 7 bases from V and 1 base from J, leaving 7 bases between. The V gene's germline CDR1 is GTSNPN and CDR2 SVGIG (reference sequence). CDR3 loop: CAFQKNTEAFF. The CDR3 bases are TGTGCCTTCCAGAAGAACACTGAAGCTTTCTTT.

This clone has a single count. V is TRBV7-9 and J is TRBJ2-7; D remains ambiguous. The CDR3 runs 12 residues. Looked up from germline, CDR1 is SEHNR and CDR2 is FQNEAQ (reference sequence). V lost 3 bases and J 3 bases, leaving 6 bases between the germline ends. The CDR3 coding sequence is TGTGCCAGCAGCTTCCAGAACTACGAGCAGTACTTC. This gives the protein CASSFQNYEQYF. Drawing the rest from reference TRBV7-9 and TRBJ2-7, the complete variable domain is DTGVSQNPRHKITKRGQNVTFRCDPISEHNRLYWYRQTLGQGPEFLTYFQNEAQLEKSRLLSDRFSAERPKGSFSTLEIQRTEQGDSAMYLCASSFQNYEQYFGPGTRLTVT.

The gene calls are TRBV9 and TRBJ2-2; 16 bases align to TRBD2. Germline V CDR1 and CDR2: SGDLS, YYNGEE. The CDR3 loop spans 18 amino acids. V shed 3 bases and J 4 bases; nucleotides not matched to a gene: 6. The DNA for the CDR3 is TGTGCCAGCAGCGGCGGGACTAGCGGGGGGGCAGGCACCGGGGAGCTGTTTTTT. This translates into CASSGGTSGGAGTGELFF.

This clone turned up a few times. V and J are TRBV13 and TRBJ1-1; D gene unclear. V was trimmed by 0 bases and J by 4 bases, leaving 6 bases between them. Germline V gene sequence: CDR1 PRHDT, CDR2 FYEKMQ (reference sequence). The CDR3 is made up of 13 amino acids. Here the CDR3 DNA reads TGTGCCAGCAGCTTAGGTGTTGCCACTGAAGCTTTCTTT. Translating gives CASSLGVATEAFF.

The chain is built from TRBV18 and TRBJ1-1; D gene unclear. The CDR3 runs 17 residues. The ends were cut back, 2 bases at V and 2 bases at J, with 18 bases in the middle. Per the germline V gene, CDR1 is KGHSH and CDR2 is LQKENI. The CDR3 reads CASSPSFNLPANTEAFF. CDR3 sequence (DNA): TGTGCCAGCTCACCAAGTTTCAACCTCCCGGCTAACACTGAAGCTTTCTTT.

The chain uses TRBV19 and TRBJ2-7; D not certain. V lost 7 bases, J lost 9 bases, and 13 bases lay in between. The CDR3 runs to 11 residues. Germline CDR1 and CDR2: LNHDA and SQIVND (reference sequence). The CDR3 DNA sequence: TGTGCCAGTATGCTTGGGCGCGCGCAGTACTTC. The encoded protein is CASMLGRAQYF.

The chain uses TRBV4-1 and TRBJ1-1; D gene uncertain. V was shortened by 6 bases and J by 0 bases, with 8 bases between the two germline ends. Germline assignment: CDR1 MGHRA and CDR2 YSYEKL. The CDR3 totals 13 residues. In DNA, the CDR3 is TGCGCCAGCAGAAGCGCCTTGAACACTGAAGCTTTCTTT. Translated, it gives CASRSALNTEAFF.

The chain carries TRBV5-1 and TRBJ2-5, with 11 bases fitting TRBD2. CDR1 is SGHRS and CDR2 is YFSETQ in the germline V gene. V lost 6 bases to trimming and J lost 2 bases; unmatched junction nucleotides: 9. This CDR3 has 16 amino acids. CDR3 coding DNA: TGCGCCAGCAAACCCTCACTAGCGGGAGATCAAGAGACCCAGTACTTC. Its protein is CASKPSLAGDQETQYF.

This chain joins TRBV27 and TRBJ1-1; perhaps TRBD1 as D (6 bases). Looked up from germline, CDR1 is MNHEY and CDR2 is SMNVEV (reference sequence). The CDR3 has 16 amino acids. The V gene lost 6 bases and the J gene lost 3 bases, with 20 bases spanning the gap. The CDR3 region is CASREGGAIYDTEAFF. DNA of the CDR3: TGTGCCAGCAGGGAGGGGGGGGCGATCTATGACACTGAAGCTTTCTTT.

The V and J genes are TRBV5-4 and TRBJ2-1; 13 positions agree with TRBD2. V trimming: 4 bases; J trimming: 7 bases; junction bases outside the gene matches: 11. CDR3 length: 17 amino acids. Germline V CDR1 and CDR2: SGHNT, YYREEE (reference sequence). The CDR3: CASSPGLAGVGRNEQFF. DNA of the CDR3: TGTGCCAGCAGCCCAGGACTAGCGGGAGTTGGACGAAATGAGCAGTTCTTC.